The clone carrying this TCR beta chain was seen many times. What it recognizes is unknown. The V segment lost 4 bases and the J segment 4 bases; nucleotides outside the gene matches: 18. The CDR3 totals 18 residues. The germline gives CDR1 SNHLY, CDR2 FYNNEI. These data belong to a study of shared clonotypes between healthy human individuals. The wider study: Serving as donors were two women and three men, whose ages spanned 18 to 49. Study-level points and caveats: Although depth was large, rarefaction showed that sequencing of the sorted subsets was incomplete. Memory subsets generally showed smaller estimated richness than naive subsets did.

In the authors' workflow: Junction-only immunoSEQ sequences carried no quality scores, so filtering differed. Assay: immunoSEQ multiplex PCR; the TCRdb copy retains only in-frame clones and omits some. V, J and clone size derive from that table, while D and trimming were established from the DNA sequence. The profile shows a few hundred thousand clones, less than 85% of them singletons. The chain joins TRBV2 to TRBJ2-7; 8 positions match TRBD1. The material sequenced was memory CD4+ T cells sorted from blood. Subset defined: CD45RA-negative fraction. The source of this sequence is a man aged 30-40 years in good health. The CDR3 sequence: CASSGDRAGGASFYEQYF. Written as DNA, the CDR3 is TGTGCCAGCAGTGGGGACCGAGCAGGGGGCGCTTCATTTTACGAGCAGTACTTC.